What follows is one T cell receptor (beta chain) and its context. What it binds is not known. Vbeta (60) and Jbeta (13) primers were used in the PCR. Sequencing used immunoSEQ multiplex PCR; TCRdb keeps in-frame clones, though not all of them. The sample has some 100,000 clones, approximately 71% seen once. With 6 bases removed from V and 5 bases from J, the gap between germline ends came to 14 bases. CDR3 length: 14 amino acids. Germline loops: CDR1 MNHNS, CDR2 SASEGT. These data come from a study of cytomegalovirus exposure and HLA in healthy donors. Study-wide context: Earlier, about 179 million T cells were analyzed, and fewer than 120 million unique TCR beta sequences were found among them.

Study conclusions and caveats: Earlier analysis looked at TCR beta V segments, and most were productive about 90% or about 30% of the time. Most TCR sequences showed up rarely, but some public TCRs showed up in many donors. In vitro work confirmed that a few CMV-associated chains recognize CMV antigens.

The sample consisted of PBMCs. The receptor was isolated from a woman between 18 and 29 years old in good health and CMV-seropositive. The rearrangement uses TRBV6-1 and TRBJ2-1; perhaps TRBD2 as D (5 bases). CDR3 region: CASRVSLRDNEQFF. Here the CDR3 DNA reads TGTGCCAGCAGGGTGTCCCTGCGGGACAATGAGCAGTTCTTC.